The sequence of this TCR beta chain was determined in a study of shared clonotypes between healthy human individuals. There are 15 residues in the CDR3. Trimming stripped 0 bases from V and 6 bases from J, with 14 bases between. The germline V gene encodes CDR1 LNHNV and CDR2 YYDKDF (reference sequence). Repertoires were generated with immunoSEQ multiplex PCR, while TCRdb's copy carries only in-frame clones and drops some. The table has approximately 1.1 million clones, approximately 80% seen once. Caucasian adults residing in Nashville, Tennessee made up all the donors. The chain links TRBV15 to TRBJ1-2; D not certain. This clonotype was obtained from a young man in good health. Some clones in this sample may be carry-over from other donors' samples. Material for sequencing was memory CD4+ T cells from PBMCs. Subset in this sample: CD45RA-negative fraction. CDR3 loop: CATSRDLKEMDGYTF. The CDR3 DNA sequence: TGTGCCACCAGCAGAGATCTCAAGGAAATGGATGGCTACACCTTC. Filled out from reference TRBV15 and TRBJ1-2, the complete variable domain reads DAMVIQNPRYQVTQFGKPVTLSCSQTLNHNVMYWYQQKSSQAPKLLFHYYDKDFNNEADTPDNFQSRRPNTSFCFLDIRSPGLGDTAMYLCATSRDLKEMDGYTFGSGTRLTVV.